The 2 T cell receptor beta chains listed next were all sequenced from one sample in a study of blood T cells in healthy people across ages. A sample-barcoded 5' primer and a J-beta primer mix were used in a second PCR of roughly 6 to 11 cycles. MiXCR, applied by TCRdb to the 5' RACE reads, yields one record per CDR3 protein. The sample yields under 2 million distinct CDR3 sequences, roughly a third seen once. The sequenced sample was blood. The receptors come from a woman in her twenties or thirties in good health.

The table lists this clonotype with a few counts. The V and J genes are TRBV3-1 and TRBJ2-5; 8 bases are shared with TRBD2. This CDR3 comprises 15 residues. Looked up from germline, CDR1 is LGHDT and CDR2 is YNNKEL (reference sequence). V was clipped by 4 bases and J by 1 base; unmatched bases: 5. The CDR3 DNA reads TGTGCCAGCAGCCTTTCACTAGCGGTCCAAGAGACCCAGTACTTC. Translated, it gives CASSLSLAVQETQYF.

This clonotype occurred once. V and J are TRBV15 and TRBJ2-2, with D tentatively TRBD1 or TRBD2 (5 bases each). This CDR3 comprises 13 residues. V lost 8 bases and J 4 bases, leaving 11 bases between the germline ends. CDR1 is LNHNV and CDR2 is YYDKDF in the germline V gene (reference sequence). The DNA for the CDR3 is TGTGCCACCTGGGGGTCGCCCACCGGGGAGCTGTTTTTT. As protein: CATWGSPTGELFF.